This passage covers 13 T cell receptor beta chains from one sample sequenced in a study of blood T cells in healthy people across ages. Primers used in a second PCR of roughly 7 to 11 cycles were a sample-barcoded 5' primer and a J-beta primer mix. Each CDR3 protein is one row after TCRdb ran MiXCR on the 5' RACE reads. The sample holds over 500,000 distinct CDR3 sequences, 40% to 65% seen once. Input material: blood. Source of these receptors: a woman at least 80 years old in good health.

The chain links TRBV11-2 to TRBJ2-7; the D is unclear. CDR1 is SGHAT and CDR2 is FQNNGV in the germline V gene. V was trimmed by 7 bases and J by 3 bases, leaving 16 bases between them. This CDR3 is 14 amino acids long. CDR3: CASTSYKVDYEQYF. CDR3 nucleotide sequence: TGTGCCAGCACCTCCTACAAAGTCGACTACGAGCAGTACTTC.

This clonotype was seen ten or more times. The rearrangement uses TRBV7-9 and TRBJ1-6, with D perhaps TRBD1 (6 bases). Trimming shortened V by 5 bases and J by 10 bases, and 12 bases separated the two germline ends. Germline V gives CDR1 SEHNR, CDR2 FQNEAQ (reference sequence). This CDR3 region has 13 residues. CDR3 in amino acids: CASSGNGGSPLHF. CDR3 DNA sequence: TGTGCCAGCAGCGGAAACGGGGGCTCACCCCTCCACTTT.

With regard to this clonotype: A read error is possible here, since a much larger clone lies one base away. J is TRBJ2-5 and V is TRBV7-9; no clear D gene. The CDR3 consists of 14 residues. Germline loops: CDR1 SEHNR, CDR2 FQNEAQ (reference sequence). Here the CDR3 DNA reads TGTACCAGCAGCCCGATGAGCGTGCAAGAGACCCAGTACTTC. This codes for CTSSPMSVQETQYF.

Many counts were recorded for this clonotype. The V call is TRBV6-6, the J call TRBJ2-3; 7 nucleotides match TRBD2. This CDR3 spans 14 amino acids. With 7 bases clipped from V and 2 bases from J, the junction kept 6 bases outside the gene matches. CDR1 is MNHNY, CDR2 SVGAGI, per germline (reference sequence). The CDR3 DNA is TGTGCCAGCAACCCGGGACTATACACAGATACGCAGTATTTT. Encoded protein: CASNPGLYTDTQYF.

The rearrangement uses TRBV10-3 and TRBJ1-2; D is ambiguous. The CDR3 length is 13 residues. V was pared by 2 bases and J by 4 bases, with 8 bases between. From germline, CDR1 is ENHRY and CDR2 SYGVKD. In DNA, the CDR3 is TGTGCCATCAGTGAGAAGGGCTCCTATGGCTACACCTTC. Its protein product is CAISEKGSYGYTF.

This clonotype was observed many times. The chain recombines TRBV12-3 or TRBV12-4 with TRBJ2-3, with D possibly being TRBD2 (6 bases). The CDR3 is 15 amino acids. Trimming took 7 bases from V and 1 from J, leaving 15 bases between them. CDR3 coding DNA: TGTGCCAGCACGGAGGGTAGCTCCCGCACAGATACGCAGTATTTT. Translating it yields CASTEGSSRTDTQYF.

The genes are TRBV29-1 and TRBJ2-7; tentative D call: TRBD1 (5 bases). Germline CDR1 is SQVTM and CDR2 is ANQGSEA. This CDR3 comprises 15 residues. CDR3 protein: CTHRVDRRVAYEQYF. The DNA for the CDR3 is TGCACCCACCGAGTTGATCGCAGGGTGGCCTACGAGCAGTACTTC.

This clonotype was observed many times. The chain joins TRBV20-1 to TRBJ1-1; D is unclear. This CDR3 is built from 12 residues. V was pared by 1 base and J by 1 base, with 4 bases between. The germline V gene encodes CDR1 DFQATT and CDR2 SNEGSKA (reference sequence). CDR3 bases: TGCAGTGCTAGAGTAGGGAACACTGAAGCTTTCTTT. Its translation is CSARVGNTEAFF.

This chain uses TRBV4-1 with TRBJ1-1; no clear D gene. The V gene's germline CDR1 is MGHRA and CDR2 YSYEKL. V lost 8 bases and J lost 4, with 20 bases in between. This CDR3 is built from 15 residues. The CDR3 region has the DNA TGCGCCAGCCACGGTCAGGCCAGGAAGGGCACTGAAGCTTTCTTT. It yields the protein CASHGQARKGTEAFF.

This clonotype has a count of ten or more. The V call is TRBV12-3 or TRBV12-4, the J call TRBJ2-3; maybe TRBD2 (5 bases). Trimming left V 6 bases short and J 3 bases short, with 10 bases between. This CDR3 region has 13 residues. For the CDR3, the DNA is TGTGCCAGCAGCTTGTCGGGAACAGATACGCAGTATTTT. Translating gives CASSLSGTDTQYF.

This clonotype appeared a few times. The chain is built from TRBV27 and TRBJ1-5; 8 positions agree with TRBD1. CDR1 is MNHEY, CDR2 SMNVEV, per germline (reference sequence). V shed 5 bases, J shed 6 bases, and the junction held 6 bases outside the gene matches. The CDR3 length is 14 residues. The CDR3 region has the DNA TGTGCCAGCAGTCCCTGGGACAGGACTCAGCCCCAGCATTTT. Amino acid sequence: CASSPWDRTQPQHF.

The chain employs TRBV20-1 and TRBJ2-1; the D gene is possibly TRBD2 (6 bases). The CDR3 sequence is 16 residues long. The ends were cut back, 0 bases at V and 0 bases at J, with 12 bases in the middle. Germline V CDR1 and CDR2: DFQATT, SNEGSKA (reference sequence). The CDR3 sequence is CSARDLGLHSYNEQFF. CDR3 DNA: TGCAGTGCTAGAGATTTGGGACTTCACTCCTACAATGAGCAGTTCTTC.

This clonotype was seen once. The chain is built from TRBV29-1 and TRBJ2-1; no clear D. Germline V gene sequence: CDR1 SQVTM, CDR2 ANQGSEA. The CDR3 is 11 residues long. The V end lost 2 bases, the J end lost 12 bases, and 11 bases lay between the germline ends. This CDR3 is CSVESAPRQFF. DNA for the CDR3: TGCAGCGTTGAAAGCGCCCCGAGGCAGTTCTTC.